This T cell receptor beta chain was identified in a study of T cell repertoires in cytomegalovirus infection. TCRdb processed the reads anew with MiXCR; each CDR3 protein has one entry. The sample has around 280,000 distinct CDR3 sequences; around 10% are singletons. The V end was cut by 0 bases, the J end by 7 bases, with 13 bases between. The CDR3 has 13 residues. CDR1 and CDR2 from the germline V gene are DFQATT and SNEGSKA (reference sequence). This receptor was identified in a human donor in good health (CMV status not recorded). Some clones in this sample may be carry-over from other donors' samples. Sequences were obtained from PBMCs. The genes are TRBV20-1 and TRBJ2-7; D is perhaps TRBD2 (7 bases). The CDR3 region is CSARELGGHEQYF. The CDR3 DNA reads as TGCAGTGCTAGAGAGTTGGGGGGGCATGAGCAGTACTTC.